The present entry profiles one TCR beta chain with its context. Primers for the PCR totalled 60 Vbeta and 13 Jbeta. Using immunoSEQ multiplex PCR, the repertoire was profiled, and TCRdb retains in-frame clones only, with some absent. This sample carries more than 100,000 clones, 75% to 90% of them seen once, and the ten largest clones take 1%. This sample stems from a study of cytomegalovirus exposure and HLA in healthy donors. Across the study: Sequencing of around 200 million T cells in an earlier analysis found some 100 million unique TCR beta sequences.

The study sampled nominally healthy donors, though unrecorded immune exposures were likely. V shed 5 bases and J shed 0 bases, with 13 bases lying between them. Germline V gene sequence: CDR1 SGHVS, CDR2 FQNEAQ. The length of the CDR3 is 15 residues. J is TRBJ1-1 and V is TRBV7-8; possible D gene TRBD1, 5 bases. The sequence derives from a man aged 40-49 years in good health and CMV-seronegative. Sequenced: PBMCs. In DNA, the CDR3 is TGTGCCAGCAGCCCCAGGGAGGGAATGAACACTGAAGCTTTCTTT. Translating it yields CASSPREGMNTEAFF.